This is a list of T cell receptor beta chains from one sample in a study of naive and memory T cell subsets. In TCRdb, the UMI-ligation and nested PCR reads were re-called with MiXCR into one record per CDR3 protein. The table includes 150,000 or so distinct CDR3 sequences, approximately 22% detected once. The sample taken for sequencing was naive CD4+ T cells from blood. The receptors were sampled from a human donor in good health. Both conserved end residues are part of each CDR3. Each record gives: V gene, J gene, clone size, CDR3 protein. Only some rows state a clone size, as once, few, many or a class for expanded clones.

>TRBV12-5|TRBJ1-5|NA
CASGFRQLGNQPQHF
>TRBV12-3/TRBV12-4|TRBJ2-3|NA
CASSLSGVDGTDTQYF
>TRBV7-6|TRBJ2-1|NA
CASSLGTHSSYNEQFF
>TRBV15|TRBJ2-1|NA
CATSRDLARGNEQFF
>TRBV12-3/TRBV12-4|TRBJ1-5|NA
CASSSLAVHQPQHF
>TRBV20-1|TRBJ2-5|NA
CSARQVQETQYF
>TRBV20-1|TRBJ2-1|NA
CSVASGRAKSNEQFF
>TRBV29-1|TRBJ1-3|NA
CSVYRRGSGNTIYF
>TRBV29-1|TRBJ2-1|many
CSVGGNEQFF
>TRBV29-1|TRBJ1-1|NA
CSVERRVQNTEAFF
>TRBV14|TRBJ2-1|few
CASSVSIAGYNEQFF
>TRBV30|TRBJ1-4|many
CAWSSGPALFF
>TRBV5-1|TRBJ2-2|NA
CASSLTLGGLNTGELFF
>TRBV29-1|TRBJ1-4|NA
CSVGSTVTNEKLFF
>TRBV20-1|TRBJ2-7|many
CSAREGTYEQYF
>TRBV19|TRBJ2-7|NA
CASTPRGGWEQYF
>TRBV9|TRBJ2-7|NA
CASSATSGSAGEQYF
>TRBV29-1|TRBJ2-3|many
CSVSSVRVDTQYF
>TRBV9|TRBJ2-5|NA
CASSVAQGTFGETQYF